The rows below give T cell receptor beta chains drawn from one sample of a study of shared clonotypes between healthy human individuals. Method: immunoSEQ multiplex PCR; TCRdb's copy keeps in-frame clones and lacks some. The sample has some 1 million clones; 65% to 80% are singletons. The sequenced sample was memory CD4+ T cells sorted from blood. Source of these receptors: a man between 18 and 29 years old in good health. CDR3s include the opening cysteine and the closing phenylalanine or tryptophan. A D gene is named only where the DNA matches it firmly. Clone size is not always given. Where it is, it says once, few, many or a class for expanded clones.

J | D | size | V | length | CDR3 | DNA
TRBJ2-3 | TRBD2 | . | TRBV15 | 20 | CATSRGDGSSGGPSTDTQYF | TGTGCCACCAGCAGAGGAGATGGTTCTAGCGGGGGCCCAAGCACAGATACGCAGTATTTT
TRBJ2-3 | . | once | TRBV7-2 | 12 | CASSLFRDTQYF | TGTGCCAGCAGCTTATTTCGAGATACGCAGTATTTT
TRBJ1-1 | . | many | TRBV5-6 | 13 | CASSLDRSGEAFF | TGTGCCAGCAGCTTGGATCGGTCAGGGGAAGCTTTCTTT
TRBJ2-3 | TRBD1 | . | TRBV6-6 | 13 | CASGTGVGDTQYF | TGTGCCAGCGGTACAGGGGTGGGAGATACGCAGTATTTT
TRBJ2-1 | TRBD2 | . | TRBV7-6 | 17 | CASSLRWSAGANNEQFF | TGTGCCAGCAGCTTACGGTGGTCAGCGGGAGCCAACAATGAGCAGTTCTTC
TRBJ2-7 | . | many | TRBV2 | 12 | CASTLGNYEQYF | TGTGCCAGCACTCTGGGTAACTACGAGCAGTACTTC
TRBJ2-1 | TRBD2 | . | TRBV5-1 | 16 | CASSSSGGAPYNEQFF | TGCGCCAGCAGCTCTAGCGGGGGGGCCCCATACAATGAGCAGTTCTTC
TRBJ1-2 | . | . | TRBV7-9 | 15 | CASSPEGTATYGYTF | TGTGCCAGCAGCCCAGAGGGGACTGCTACCTATGGCTACACCTTC
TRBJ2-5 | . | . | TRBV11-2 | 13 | CASSTVGEETQYF | TGTGCCAGCAGCACCGTGGGGGAAGAGACCCAGTACTTC
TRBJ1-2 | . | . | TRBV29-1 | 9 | CSSDDGYTF | TGCAGCTCTGATGATGGCTACACCTTC
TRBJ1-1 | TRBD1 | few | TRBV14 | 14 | CASSWGQGATEAFF | TGTGCCAGCAGCTGGGGACAGGGGGCCACTGAAGCTTTCTTT
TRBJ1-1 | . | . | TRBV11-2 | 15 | CASTKTVTSNTEAFF | TGTGCCAGCACCAAGACAGTCACCTCGAACACTGAAGCTTTCTTT
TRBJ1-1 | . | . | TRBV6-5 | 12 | CASSFPQGRAFF | TGTGCCAGCAGTTTTCCCCAGGGAAGAGCTTTCTTT
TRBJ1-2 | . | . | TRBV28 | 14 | CASSGTPVNYGYTF | TGTGCCAGCAGTGGGACACCGGTTAACTATGGCTACACCTTC
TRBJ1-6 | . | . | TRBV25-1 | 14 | CASTEGQGGSPLHF | TGTGCCAGCACCGAGGGGCAGGGTGGGTCACCCCTCCACTTT
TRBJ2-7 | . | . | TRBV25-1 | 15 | CASSTEGEGSYEQYF | TGTGCCAGCAGTACGGAGGGAGAAGGCTCCTACGAGCAGTACTTC
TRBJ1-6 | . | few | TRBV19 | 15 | CASRITGTANSPLHF | TGTGCCAGTAGGATAACCGGGACCGCCAATTCACCCCTCCACTTT
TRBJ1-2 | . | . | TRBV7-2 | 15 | CASSLEGRLNYGYTF | TGTGCCAGCAGCTTAGAGGGCAGGTTAAACTATGGCTACACCTTC
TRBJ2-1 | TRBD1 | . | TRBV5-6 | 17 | CASSSGTGGYSYNEQFF | TGTGCCAGCAGCTCGGGGACAGGGGGCTATTCCTACAATGAGCAGTTCTTC
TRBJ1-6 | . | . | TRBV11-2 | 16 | CASSLRLSSYNSPLHF | TGTGCCAGCAGCCTCCGGCTCAGCTCCTATAATTCACCCCTCCACTTT
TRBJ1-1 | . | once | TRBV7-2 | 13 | CASRTRMNTEAFF | TGTGCCAGCAGGACGAGGATGAACACTGAAGCTTTCTTT
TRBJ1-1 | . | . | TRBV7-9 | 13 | CASRRQENTEAFF | TGTGCCAGCAGACGACAGGAGAACACTGAAGCTTTCTTT
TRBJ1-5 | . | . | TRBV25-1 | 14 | CASSETGVVQPQHF | TGTGCCAGCAGTGAAACGGGAGTGGTGCAGCCCCAGCATTTT
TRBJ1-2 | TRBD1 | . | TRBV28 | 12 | CASLRDSYGYTF | TGTGCCAGCTTAAGGGACAGCTATGGCTACACCTTC
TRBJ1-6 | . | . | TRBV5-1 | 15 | CASSLDGTGGSPLHF | TGCGCCAGCAGCCTGGATGGGACGGGGGGTTCACCCCTCCACTTT
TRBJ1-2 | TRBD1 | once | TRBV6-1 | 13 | CASSGTGPHGYTF | TGTGCCAGCAGCGGGACAGGGCCACATGGCTACACCTTC